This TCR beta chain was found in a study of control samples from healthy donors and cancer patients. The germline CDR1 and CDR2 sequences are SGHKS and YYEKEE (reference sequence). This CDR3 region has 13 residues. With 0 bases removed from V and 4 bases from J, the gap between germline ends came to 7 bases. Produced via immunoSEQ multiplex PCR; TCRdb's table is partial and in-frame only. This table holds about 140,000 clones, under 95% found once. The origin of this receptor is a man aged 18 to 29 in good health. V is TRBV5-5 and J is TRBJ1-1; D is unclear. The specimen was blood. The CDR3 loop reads CASSLGLGTEAFF. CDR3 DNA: TGTGCCAGCAGCTTGGGGTTGGGCACTGAAGCTTTCTTT.